A selection of T cell receptor beta chains follows, all from one sample in a study of T cell responses to AZD1222 COVID-19 vaccine. Method: immunoSEQ multiplex PCR; TCRdb's copy keeps in-frame clones and lacks some. The table has about 110,000 clones, around 89% seen once. The sample consisted of peripheral blood, taken on day 0 of AZD1222 vaccination. The receptors derive from an adult in good health. Each CDR3 is given with its conserved first and last residue. Each record gives: D gene, V gene, J gene, CDR3 protein. A D gene is named only where the DNA matches it firmly.

.	TRBV6-5	TRBJ1-6	CASSYESSYNSPLHF
.	TRBV10-1	TRBJ1-5	CATLWRTFADPSNQPQHF
.	TRBV7-9	TRBJ2-3	CASSITTDTQYF
.	TRBV3-1/TRBV3-2	TRBJ1-2	CASSQAFYSGGDDYGYTF
.	TRBV15	TRBJ1-4	CATSRSATNEKLFF
.	TRBV5-1	TRBJ1-2	CASSLASGDGYTF
.	TRBV6-1	TRBJ1-6	CASSEYGTGRSPLHF
.	TRBV6-6	TRBJ1-4	CASSYGGTNEKLFF
.	TRBV19	TRBJ1-2	CASNEGNYYGYTF
TRBD1	TRBV12-3/TRBV12-4	TRBJ2-3	CASRQGPDTQYF
.	TRBV5-4	TRBJ2-3	CASSSILPGRNTDTQYF
TRBD1	TRBV2	TRBJ1-1	CASLDRRQDTEAFF